Listed below are T cell receptor beta chains from one sample, sequenced in a study of control samples from healthy donors and cancer patients. Profiled with immunoSEQ multiplex PCR; TCRdb holds only in-frame clones, not every one. The sample carries 150,000 to 200,000 clones, approximately 94% recorded once. The sequenced material came from blood. These receptor sequences come from a middle-aged woman in good health. Each CDR3 is given with its conserved first and last residue. The order of the fields is J gene, V gene, clone size, D gene, CDR3 DNA, CDR3 protein. The D gene is left open where the match is weak. Clone size is stated in some rows and not others, as once, few, many or a class when expanded.

J gene: TRBJ1-5
V gene: TRBV4-3
clone size: NA
D gene: NA
CDR3 DNA: TGCGCCAGCAGCCAAGTCCTAACAGTTGAACAGCCCCAGCATTTT
CDR3 protein: CASSQVLTVEQPQHF

J gene: TRBJ1-4
V gene: TRBV5-1
clone size: NA
D gene: NA
CDR3 DNA: TGCGCCAGCAGCTTGGCCCTTGGGACATCGCATGAAAAACTGTTTTTT
CDR3 protein: CASSLALGTSHEKLFF

J gene: TRBJ2-7
V gene: TRBV15
clone size: NA
D gene: NA
CDR3 DNA: TGTGCCACCAGCATGGACACTGCGATCTACGAGCAGTACTTC
CDR3 protein: CATSMDTAIYEQYF

J gene: TRBJ1-5
V gene: TRBV4-3
clone size: NA
D gene: NA
CDR3 DNA: TGCGCCAGCAGCCAAACGGGTACCGGCAATCAGCCCCAGCATTTT
CDR3 protein: CASSQTGTGNQPQHF

J gene: TRBJ2-7
V gene: TRBV6-6
clone size: once
D gene: TRBD1
CDR3 DNA: TGTGCCAGCACCCGACAGGGGTCGTCCTACGAGCAGTACTTC
CDR3 protein: CASTRQGSSYEQYF

J gene: TRBJ2-7
V gene: TRBV4-1
clone size: NA
D gene: TRBD1
CDR3 DNA: TGCGCCAGCAGCCTGTTACAGGGGGCATACCCCTACGAGCAGTACTTC
CDR3 protein: CASSLLQGAYPYEQYF

J gene: TRBJ1-3
V gene: TRBV5-5
clone size: NA
D gene: TRBD1
CDR3 DNA: TGTGCCAGCAGCTCACTTGGACAGGGGGCTGGAAACACCATATATTTT
CDR3 protein: CASSSLGQGAGNTIYF

J gene: TRBJ2-3
V gene: TRBV9
clone size: NA
D gene: NA
CDR3 DNA: TGTGCCAGCAGCGTAGAAAGGGGGATCAGCACAGATACGCAGTATTTT
CDR3 protein: CASSVERGISTDTQYF

J gene: TRBJ2-2
V gene: TRBV25-1
clone size: NA
D gene: TRBD1
CDR3 DNA: TGTGCCAGCAGTGAGGGACAGGGGTACACCGGGGAGCTGTTTTTT
CDR3 protein: CASSEGQGYTGELFF

J gene: TRBJ1-4
V gene: TRBV6-5
clone size: NA
D gene: TRBD1
CDR3 DNA: TGTGCCAGCAGTTACTCCCTAAGACAGGGGAGAGAAAAACTGTTTTTT
CDR3 protein: CASSYSLRQGREKLFF

J gene: TRBJ2-2
V gene: TRBV9
clone size: NA
D gene: NA
CDR3 DNA: TGTGCCAGCAGCGTGAACCCTTCGGGCGGGGAGCTGTTTTTT
CDR3 protein: CASSVNPSGGELFF

J gene: TRBJ1-4
V gene: TRBV27
clone size: NA
D gene: NA
CDR3 DNA: TGTGCCAGCAGTTCGGACTACTACTCTAAGGGGCTGTTTTTT
CDR3 protein: CASSSDYYSKGLFF

J gene: TRBJ1-6
V gene: TRBV19
clone size: NA
D gene: NA
CDR3 DNA: TGTGCCAGTAGTCTGGGGAGGGATTTACGTTCACCCCTCCACTTT
CDR3 protein: CASSLGRDLRSPLHF

J gene: TRBJ2-7
V gene: TRBV7-2
clone size: NA
D gene: TRBD1
CDR3 DNA: TGTGCCAGCAGCTTAGACGGGGACAGGGCCTACGAGCAGTACTTC
CDR3 protein: CASSLDGDRAYEQYF

J gene: TRBJ1-5
V gene: TRBV19
clone size: NA
D gene: NA
CDR3 DNA: TGTGCCAGTAGTATCATCGACGGAGGGAATCAGCCCCAGCATTTT
CDR3 protein: CASSIIDGGNQPQHF

J gene: TRBJ2-7
V gene: TRBV27
clone size: NA
D gene: NA
CDR3 DNA: TGTGCCAGCAGTTTATCGTTACAGGGAAACTACGAGCAGTACTTC
CDR3 protein: CASSLSLQGNYEQYF

J gene: TRBJ1-1
V gene: TRBV5-4
clone size: NA
D gene: TRBD1
CDR3 DNA: TGTGCCAGCAGCGACCCGGACAGGGGTGGGGGGAACACTGAAGCTTTCTTT
CDR3 protein: CASSDPDRGGGNTEAFF

J gene: TRBJ1-1
V gene: TRBV7-9
clone size: NA
D gene: NA
CDR3 DNA: TGTGCCAGCAGCTTCCCTTCTCGGACACGGGAAGCTTTCTTT
CDR3 protein: CASSFPSRTREAFF

J gene: TRBJ1-6
V gene: TRBV7-2
clone size: NA
D gene: NA
CDR3 DNA: TGTGCCAGCAGCTTAGATGCCCGGAGCTATAATTCACCCCTCCACTTT
CDR3 protein: CASSLDARSYNSPLHF

J gene: TRBJ1-1
V gene: TRBV7-9
clone size: NA
D gene: NA
CDR3 DNA: TGTGCCAGCAGCTTGTTAGGCAGGGTGGCCACTGAAGCTTTCTTT
CDR3 protein: CASSLLGRVATEAFF

J gene: TRBJ2-5
V gene: TRBV7-9
clone size: NA
D gene: NA
CDR3 DNA: TGTGCCAGCAGCTTAACGGGAACCCCGGGGGAGACCCAGTACTTC
CDR3 protein: CASSLTGTPGETQYF

J gene: TRBJ2-7
V gene: TRBV6-1
clone size: NA
D gene: TRBD1
CDR3 DNA: TGTGCCAGCAGTGAACGGGGACAGGGGTCAGGCTACGAGCAGTACTTC
CDR3 protein: CASSERGQGSGYEQYF

J gene: TRBJ2-5
V gene: TRBV10-1
clone size: NA
D gene: NA
CDR3 DNA: TGCGCCAGCAGTGATATATTGTGGGGACGAGAGACCCAGTACTTC
CDR3 protein: CASSDILWGRETQYF

J gene: TRBJ2-5
V gene: TRBV24-1
clone size: NA
D gene: TRBD1
CDR3 DNA: TGTGCCACCAGTGAGTCGGGACAGGGGAGTGGGGAGACCCAGTACTTC
CDR3 protein: CATSESGQGSGETQYF

J gene: TRBJ1-1
V gene: TRBV19
clone size: NA
D gene: TRBD1
CDR3 DNA: TGTGCCAGTAGTATTCTCATCGGGACAGGGAACACTGAAGCTTTCTTT
CDR3 protein: CASSILIGTGNTEAFF

J gene: TRBJ1-6
V gene: TRBV2
clone size: NA
D gene: NA
CDR3 DNA: TGTGCCAGCACCAGGAGTTCACCCCTCCACTTT
CDR3 protein: CASTRSSPLHF

J gene: TRBJ1-2
V gene: TRBV5-1
clone size: NA
D gene: NA
CDR3 DNA: TGCGCCAGCAGCTTGGAGTATCTCCCAGAGGCCTATGGCTACACCTTC
CDR3 protein: CASSLEYLPEAYGYTF

J gene: TRBJ1-1
V gene: TRBV2
clone size: NA
D gene: TRBD1
CDR3 DNA: TGTGCCAGCAGTGGCGGGACAGAGTATATCATTGAAGCTTTCTTT
CDR3 protein: CASSGGTEYIIEAFF

J gene: TRBJ1-1
V gene: TRBV2
clone size: NA
D gene: NA
CDR3 DNA: TGTGCCAGCAGTGAAAGAGGCTCCACTGAAGCTTTCTTT
CDR3 protein: CASSERGSTEAFF

J gene: TRBJ1-5
V gene: TRBV4-1
clone size: NA
D gene: NA
CDR3 DNA: TGCGCCAGCAGCCAAGCTGCGCGGGAGAATCAGCCCCAGCATTTT
CDR3 protein: CASSQAARENQPQHF

J gene: TRBJ2-1
V gene: TRBV7-9
clone size: NA
D gene: NA
CDR3 DNA: TGTGCCAGCAGTTGGACTCGGGACCAAGTTTACAATGAGCAGTTCTTC
CDR3 protein: CASSWTRDQVYNEQFF

J gene: TRBJ2-7
V gene: TRBV9
clone size: NA
D gene: TRBD2
CDR3 DNA: TGTGCCAGCAGCGCCAGACTAGCGGGAGCCCTACACGAGCAGTACTTC
CDR3 protein: CASSARLAGALHEQYF

J gene: TRBJ1-2
V gene: TRBV6-2/TRBV6-3
clone size: NA
D gene: NA
CDR3 DNA: TGTGCCAGCAGCCGGACAGTTAACTATGGCTACACCTTC
CDR3 protein: CASSRTVNYGYTF

J gene: TRBJ2-3
V gene: TRBV12-5
clone size: NA
D gene: NA
CDR3 DNA: TGTGCTAGTAAGACATCTCTTACCACAGATACGCAGTATTTT
CDR3 protein: CASKTSLTTDTQYF

J gene: TRBJ2-5
V gene: TRBV7-7
clone size: NA
D gene: NA
CDR3 DNA: TGTGCTAGCAGCAGAGACAGTCAAGAGACCCAGTACTTC
CDR3 protein: CASSRDSQETQYF

J gene: TRBJ2-3
V gene: TRBV13
clone size: NA
D gene: TRBD2
CDR3 DNA: TGTGCCAGCAGCTTGACACTAGGTAGCGGGGGGACAGATACGCAGTATTTT
CDR3 protein: CASSLTLGSGGTDTQYF

J gene: TRBJ1-3
V gene: TRBV5-6
clone size: NA
D gene: TRBD1
CDR3 DNA: TGTGCCAGCAGCAGGAGGGGACAGGAAATCTCTGGAAACACCATATATTTT
CDR3 protein: CASSRRGQEISGNTIYF

J gene: TRBJ1-2
V gene: TRBV4-2
clone size: NA
D gene: NA
CDR3 DNA: TGTGCCAGCAGCCAAGACCCCGGAGGTGACAGCGTTAAGTTCTACACCTTC
CDR3 protein: CASSQDPGGDSVKFYTF

J gene: TRBJ2-5
V gene: TRBV7-7
clone size: NA
D gene: NA
CDR3 DNA: TGTGCCAGCAGCTCAGAAATCACTTCCCTAAAGTACTTC
CDR3 protein: CASSSEITSLKYF

J gene: TRBJ2-7
V gene: TRBV5-6
clone size: NA
D gene: TRBD1
CDR3 DNA: TGTGCCAGCAGCCGGACAGGGGAGGTCAACGAGCAGTACTTC
CDR3 protein: CASSRTGEVNEQYF

J gene: TRBJ2-2
V gene: TRBV6-2/TRBV6-3
clone size: NA
D gene: NA
CDR3 DNA: TGTGCCAGCAGTCAAAGACTTAACACCGGGGAGCTGTTTTTT
CDR3 protein: CASSQRLNTGELFF

J gene: TRBJ1-5
V gene: TRBV10-3
clone size: NA
D gene: NA
CDR3 DNA: TGTGCCATCAGTGAGTTGGGCGGAGTTAGCAATCAGCCCCAGCATTTT
CDR3 protein: CAISELGGVSNQPQHF

J gene: TRBJ1-2
V gene: TRBV7-2
clone size: NA
D gene: NA
CDR3 DNA: TGTGCCAGCAGCTCCCCCAGTCCGATATATGGCTACACCTTC
CDR3 protein: CASSSPSPIYGYTF

J gene: TRBJ1-4
V gene: TRBV12-3/TRBV12-4
clone size: NA
D gene: NA
CDR3 DNA: TGTGCCAGTCGCCTGGGGGTTGTCGAAAAACTGTTTTTT
CDR3 protein: CASRLGVVEKLFF

J gene: TRBJ1-5
V gene: TRBV6-1
clone size: NA
D gene: TRBD1
CDR3 DNA: TGTGCCAGCAGTGAAGGACAGGGCGATCAGCCCCAGCATTTT
CDR3 protein: CASSEGQGDQPQHF

J gene: TRBJ1-2
V gene: TRBV30
clone size: NA
D gene: NA
CDR3 DNA: TGTGCCTGGAGAAGGGGAGAGGCAAGAACTACTAACTATGGCTACACCTTC
CDR3 protein: CAWRRGEARTTNYGYTF

J gene: TRBJ1-1
V gene: TRBV5-1
clone size: NA
D gene: TRBD1
CDR3 DNA: TGCGCCAGCAGCGGGGGACAGAGGGCATTCACTGAAGCTTTCTTT
CDR3 protein: CASSGGQRAFTEAFF

J gene: TRBJ1-2
V gene: TRBV7-9
clone size: NA
D gene: NA
CDR3 DNA: TGTGCCAGCAGCCTCGAGGTTACTAACTATGGCTACACCTTC
CDR3 protein: CASSLEVTNYGYTF

J gene: TRBJ1-5
V gene: TRBV19
clone size: NA
D gene: NA
CDR3 DNA: TGTGCCAGTAGTAACGGAAATCAGCCCCAGCATTTT
CDR3 protein: CASSNGNQPQHF